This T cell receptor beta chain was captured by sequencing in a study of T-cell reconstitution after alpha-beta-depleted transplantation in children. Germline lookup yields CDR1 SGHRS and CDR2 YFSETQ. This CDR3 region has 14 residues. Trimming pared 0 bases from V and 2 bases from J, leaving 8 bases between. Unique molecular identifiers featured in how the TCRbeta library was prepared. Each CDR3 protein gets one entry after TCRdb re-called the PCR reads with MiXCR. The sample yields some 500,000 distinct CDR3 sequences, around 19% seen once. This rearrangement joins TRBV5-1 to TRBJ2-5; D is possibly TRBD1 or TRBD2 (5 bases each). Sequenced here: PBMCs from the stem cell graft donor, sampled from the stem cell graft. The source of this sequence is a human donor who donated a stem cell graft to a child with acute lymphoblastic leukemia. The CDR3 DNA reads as TGCGCCAGCAGCTTGGCCTGGGGGCAAGAGACCCAGTACTTC. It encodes CASSLAWGQETQYF.